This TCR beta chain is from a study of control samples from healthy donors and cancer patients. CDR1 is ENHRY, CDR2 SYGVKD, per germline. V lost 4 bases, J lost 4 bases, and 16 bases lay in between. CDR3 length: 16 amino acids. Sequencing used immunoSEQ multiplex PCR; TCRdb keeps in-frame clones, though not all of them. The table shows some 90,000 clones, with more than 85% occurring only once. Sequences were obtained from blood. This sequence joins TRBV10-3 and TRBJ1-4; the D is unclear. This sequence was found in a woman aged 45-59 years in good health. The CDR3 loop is CAISAIPADDNEKLFF. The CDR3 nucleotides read TGTGCCATCAGTGCGATACCAGCAGACGATAATGAAAAACTGTTTTTT.